Presented here are 21 T cell receptor beta chains from one specimen sequenced in a study of T cells after yellow fever vaccination. TCRdb re-called the 5' RACE reads with MiXCR, one entry per CDR3 protein. The sample includes 300,000 to 400,000 distinct CDR3 sequences, about 4% of them seen just once. The sequences come from PBMCs, collected 5 days after the yellow fever booster vaccination. Receptors were obtained from a man aged 18 to 29 who received the YFV17D yellow fever vaccine.

The V gene is TRBV5-1, the J gene TRBJ2-3, with D possibly TRBD2 on 6 matching bases. This CDR3 contains 17 residues. Germline CDR1 reads SGHRS; CDR2 reads YFSETQ. V was pared by 0 bases and J by 4 bases, with 18 bases between. The CDR3 loop reads CASSLARGTEGPDTQYF. The CDR3 region has the DNA TGCGCCAGCAGCTTGGCCCGGGGGACGGAGGGCCCAGATACGCAGTATTTT.

This clonotype was observed a few times. This chain links TRBV5-1 with TRBJ1-1, with D maybe TRBD1 (5 bases). Per germline, CDR1 SGHRS and CDR2 YFSETQ. Trimming took off 4 bases at V and 1 base at J, with 11 bases between the two ends. The CDR3 is 14 residues long. Here the CDR3 reads CASSGGRSNTEAFF. The DNA of the CDR3 is TGCGCCAGCAGCGGGGGACGGTCGAACACTGAAGCTTTCTTT.

This clonotype appeared a few times. The rearrangement links TRBV12-3 or TRBV12-4 to TRBJ2-7, with a tentative D call TRBD2 (5 bases). V shed 6 bases and J shed 3 bases, with 12 bases lying between them. This CDR3 spans 13 amino acids. CDR3 nucleotides: TGTGCCAGCAGCCCCGGGGTATTCTACGAGCAGTACTTC. This encodes CASSPGVFYEQYF.

There are many counts of this clonotype. V gene TRBV3-1 combines with J gene TRBJ2-5; D is possibly TRBD2 (5 bases). The CDR3 covers 16 residues. V dropped 4 bases and J dropped 0 bases, with 15 bases sitting between them. The germline gives CDR1 LGHDT, CDR2 YNNKEL (reference sequence). CDR3 bases: TGTGCCAGCAGCCTGAGGACGGACTCGTACCAAGAGACCCAGTACTTC. Amino acid sequence: CASSLRTDSYQETQYF.

This clonotype was detected ten times or more. DNA for the CDR3: TGTGCCATCAGTGACGGCAGGAACGAGCAGTACGTC. Its translation is CAISDGRNEQYV. The chain has TRBV10-3 and TRBJ2-7; D ambiguous. The V gene lost 3 bases and the J gene lost 5 bases, with 8 bases spanning the gap. CDR3 length equals 12 residues. The germline CDR1 and CDR2 sequences are ENHRY and SYGVKD.

This clonotype has ten or more counts. The CDR3 nucleotides are TGTGCCAGCAGCTTACTCTCAGACGGCTATGGCTACACCTTC. Amino acid sequence: CASSLLSDGYGYTF. The chain is built from TRBV7-2 and TRBJ1-2; no clear D gene. V gave up 2 bases and J gave up 4 bases, with 11 bases separating them. CDR3 length: 14 amino acids. The germline gives CDR1 SGHTA, CDR2 FQGNSA.

This clonotype was seen a few times. The chain employs TRBV4-2 and TRBJ2-5; maybe TRBD1 (5 bases). Trimming shortened V by 1 base and J by 5 bases, and 14 bases separated the two germline ends. CDR3 length equals 15 residues. CDR1 is LGHNA, CDR2 YNFKEQ, per germline. CDR3 coding DNA: TGTGCCAGCAGCCAAGCCTCCAGGGTTTGGGAGACCCAGTACTTC. Residues: CASSQASRVWETQYF.

The genes are TRBV6-5 and TRBJ1-1; 7 positions agree with TRBD1. The CDR3 extends over 13 amino acids. V lost 0 bases, J lost 10 bases, and 5 bases stayed unmatched. Germline V CDR1 and CDR2: MNHEY, SVGAGI. The CDR3 DNA reads as TGTGCCAGCAGTTACTCGACAGGGCAAGTAGCTTTCTTT. Encoded protein: CASSYSTGQVAFF.

This clonotype was counted between two and nine times. The genes are TRBV15 and TRBJ2-5; D is undetermined. Germline CDR1 is LNHNV and CDR2 is YYDKDF (reference sequence). Trimming took 1 base from V and 2 from J, leaving 8 bases between them. CDR3 length: 14 amino acids. The CDR3 sequence is CATSRVVGQETQYF. In DNA, the CDR3 is TGTGCCACCAGCAGAGTTGTGGGACAAGAGACCCAGTACTTC.

This sequence joins TRBV5-5 and TRBJ2-3; D ambiguous. Trimming removed 4 bases from V and 4 bases from J, with 13 bases in between. The CDR3 totals 14 residues. CDR1 and CDR2 from the germline V gene are SGHKS and YYEKEE (reference sequence). The chain's CDR3 is CASSVVGLPDTQYF. The CDR3 DNA sequence: TGTGCCAGCAGCGTCGTAGGGCTGCCAGATACGCAGTATTTT.

This clonotype was recorded a few times. J is TRBJ1-2 and V is TRBV4-3; D unresolved. This CDR3 has 14 amino acids. Trimming removed 0 bases from V and 2 bases from J, with 7 bases in between. CDR1 and CDR2 (germline): LGHNA, YSLEER. CDR3 sequence: CASSQDRNNYGYTF. CDR3 nucleotides: TGCGCCAGCAGCCAAGATCGGAACAACTATGGCTACACCTTC.

This clonotype showed up just a few times. The chain is built from TRBV6-1 and TRBJ2-5; 7 bases agree with TRBD1. With 4 bases clipped from V and 4 bases from J, the junction kept 6 bases outside the gene matches. The CDR3 sequence is 14 residues long. Germline V gives CDR1 MNHNS, CDR2 SASEGT. The CDR3 DNA reads TGTGCCAGCAGTGCAGACAGGGCCCGAGAGACCCAGTACTTC. It yields the protein CASSADRARETQYF.

Ten or more counts support this clonotype. This rearrangement joins TRBV21-1 to TRBJ2-7. TRBV21-1 is given as a pseudogene. The CDR3 spans 13 residues. This chain's CDR3 is CASSKEATYEQYV. For the CDR3, the DNA is TGTGCCAGCAGCAAAGAAGCGACCTACGAGCAGTACGTC.

This clonotype was observed a few times. This sequence joins TRBV4-1 and TRBJ1-5, with TRBD1 matching over 7 bases. The CDR3 runs to 17 residues. The V gene end was trimmed by 3 bases and the J gene end by 4 bases; junction bases not matched to a gene: 12. Germline values: CDR1 MGHRA, CDR2 YSYEKL. This chain's CDR3 is CASSHPPGDRNNQPQHF. The CDR3 DNA reads TGCGCCAGCAGCCACCCGCCTGGGGACAGAAATAATCAGCCCCAGCATTTT.

This chain uses TRBV6-6 with TRBJ2-1, with D tentatively TRBD2 (5 bases). V was pared by 0 bases and J by 0 bases, with 15 bases between. The germline CDR1 and CDR2 sequences are MNHNY and SVGAGI (reference sequence). The CDR3 runs to 18 residues. CDR3: CASSYSVERRSSYNEQFF. The CDR3 DNA is TGTGCCAGCAGTTACTCCGTGGAGCGGCGGAGCTCCTACAATGAGCAGTTCTTC.

The CDR3 is CASSELTGGTNGYTF. CDR3 DNA sequence: TGTGCCAGCAGTGAATTGACAGGGGGCACTAATGGCTACACCTTC. The chain has TRBV25-1 and TRBJ1-2, with TRBD1 identical over 10 bases. The V segment lost 1 base and the J segment 6 bases; nucleotides outside the gene matches: 5. The germline V gene has CDR1 MGHDK and CDR2 SYGVNS. This CDR3 contains 15 residues.

This clonotype was seen ten or more times. CDR3 region: CASSPLLGDHGYTF. The CDR3 DNA reads as TGTGCCAGCTCACCACTATTAGGGGACCATGGCTACACCTTC. The V and J genes are TRBV18 and TRBJ1-2, with D perhaps TRBD1 (5 bases). The CDR3 runs 14 residues. V lost 1 base to trimming and J lost 6 bases, with 12 bases between them. Per the germline V gene, CDR1 is KGHSH and CDR2 is LQKENI.

This clonotype was counted at least ten times. The V gene is TRBV6-6, the J gene TRBJ2-1; 9 nucleotides align to TRBD2. The CDR3 has 17 amino acids. J was trimmed by 4 bases and V by 0 bases; bases with no gene match: 7. Germline CDR1 is MNHNY and CDR2 is SVGAGI (reference sequence). For the CDR3, the DNA is TGTGCCAGCAGTTACTCTCCTCCTAGCGGGGTGTACAATGAGCAGTTCTTC. This encodes CASSYSPPSGVYNEQFF.

The V gene is TRBV5-4, the J gene TRBJ1-2; possibly TRBD1 for D (6 bases). Germline-derived CDR1 and CDR2 are SGHNT and YYREEE (reference sequence). Trimming cost V 1 base and J 4 bases, with 14 bases left between them. The length of the CDR3 is 15 residues. CDR3 coding DNA: TGTGCCAGCAGCTTGTTGGGGGCGGGCACCTATGGCTACACCTTC. Protein sequence: CASSLLGAGTYGYTF.

This sequence joins TRBV5-4 and TRBJ1-1; 10 nucleotides line up with TRBD1. Trimming took 4 bases from V and 13 from J; bases not matched to a gene: 22. CDR1 and CDR2 from the germline V gene are SGHNT and YYREEE (reference sequence). The CDR3 has 17 residues. DNA of the CDR3: TGTGCCAGCAGCGGGGACGAATCCGGGACAGGGGATTTTTTGGATTTCTTT. Amino acids: CASSGDESGTGDFLDFF. The full variable domain, rest sourced from reference TRBV5-4 and TRBJ1-1, is ETGVTQSPTHLIKTRGQQVTLRCSSQSGHNTVSWYQQALGQGPQFIFQYYREEENGRGNFPPRFSGLQFPNYSSELNVNALELDDSALYLCASSGDESGTGDFLDFFGQGTRLTVV.

V gene TRBV9 combines with J gene TRBJ2-1, with TRBD1 identical over 8 bases. The V gene's germline CDR1 is SGDLS and CDR2 YYNGEE. Losses at the gene ends were 4 bases for V and 2 bases for J; bases not matched to a gene: 11. The CDR3 totals 17 residues. The CDR3 sequence is CASSTSWGQATYNEQFF. CDR3 bases: TGTGCCAGCAGCACAAGTTGGGGACAGGCAACCTACAATGAGCAGTTCTTC.